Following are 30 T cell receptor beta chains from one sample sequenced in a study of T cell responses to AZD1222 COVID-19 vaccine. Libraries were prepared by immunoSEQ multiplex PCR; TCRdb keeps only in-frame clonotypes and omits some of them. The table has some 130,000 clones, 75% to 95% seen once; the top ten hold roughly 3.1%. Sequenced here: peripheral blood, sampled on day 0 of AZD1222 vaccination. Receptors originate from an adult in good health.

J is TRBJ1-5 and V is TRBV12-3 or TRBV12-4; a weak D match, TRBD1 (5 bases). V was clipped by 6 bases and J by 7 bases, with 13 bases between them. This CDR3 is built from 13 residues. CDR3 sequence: CASSGSWGQPQHF. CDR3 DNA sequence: TGTGCCAGCAGCGGGTCTTGGGGGCAGCCCCAGCATTTT.

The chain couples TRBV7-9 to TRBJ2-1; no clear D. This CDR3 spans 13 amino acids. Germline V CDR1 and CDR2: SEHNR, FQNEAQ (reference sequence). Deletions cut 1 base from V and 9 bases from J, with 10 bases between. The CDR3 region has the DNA TGTGCCAGCAGCTTAGTCTCGGTGACTGAGCAGTTCTTC. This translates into CASSLVSVTEQFF.

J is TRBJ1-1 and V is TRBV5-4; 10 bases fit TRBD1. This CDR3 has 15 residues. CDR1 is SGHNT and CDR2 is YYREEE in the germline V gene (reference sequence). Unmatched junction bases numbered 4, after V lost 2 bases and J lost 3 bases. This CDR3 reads CASSLSGQGDTEAFF. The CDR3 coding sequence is TGTGCCAGCAGCTTATCAGGACAGGGGGACACTGAAGCTTTCTTT.

The CDR3 DNA reads TGTGCCACTTCCGGGACTATGAACTCCTACGAGCAGTACTTC. Amino acid sequence: CATSGTMNSYEQYF. The rearrangement links TRBV3-1 (or the pseudogene TRBV3-2) to TRBJ2-7, with 7 bases lining up with TRBD2. Germline V gives CDR1 LGHDT, CDR2 YNNKEL (reference sequence). The trim removed 10 bases at V and 0 bases at J, leaving 9 bases unmatched. The CDR3 extends over 14 amino acids.

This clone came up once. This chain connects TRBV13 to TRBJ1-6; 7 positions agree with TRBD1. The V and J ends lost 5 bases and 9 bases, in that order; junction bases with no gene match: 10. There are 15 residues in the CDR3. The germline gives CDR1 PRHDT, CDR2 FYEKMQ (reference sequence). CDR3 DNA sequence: TGTGCCAGCAGCCAGGGGGGGGCCCTCAGTTCACCCCTCCACTTT. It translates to CASSQGGALSSPLHF.

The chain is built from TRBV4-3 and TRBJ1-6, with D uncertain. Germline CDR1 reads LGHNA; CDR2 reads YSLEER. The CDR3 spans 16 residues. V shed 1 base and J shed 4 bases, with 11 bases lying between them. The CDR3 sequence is CASSQGGREYNSPLHF. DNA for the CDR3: TGCGCCAGCAGCCAAGGGGGAAGGGAATATAATTCACCCCTCCACTTT.

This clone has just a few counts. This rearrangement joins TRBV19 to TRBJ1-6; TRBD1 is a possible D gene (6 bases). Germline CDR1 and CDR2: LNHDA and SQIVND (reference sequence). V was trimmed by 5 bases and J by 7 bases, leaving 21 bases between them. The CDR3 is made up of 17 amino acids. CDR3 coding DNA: TGTGCCAGTAGTCGAAAGACAGGTGGAAGCCAAAATTCACCCCTCCACTTT. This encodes CASSRKTGGSQNSPLHF.

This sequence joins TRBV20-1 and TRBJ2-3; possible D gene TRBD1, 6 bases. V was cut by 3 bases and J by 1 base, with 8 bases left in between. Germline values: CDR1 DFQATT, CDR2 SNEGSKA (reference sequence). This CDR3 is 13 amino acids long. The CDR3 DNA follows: TGCAGTGCTAGTAGACAGGGCACAGATACGCAGTATTTT. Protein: CSASRQGTDTQYF.

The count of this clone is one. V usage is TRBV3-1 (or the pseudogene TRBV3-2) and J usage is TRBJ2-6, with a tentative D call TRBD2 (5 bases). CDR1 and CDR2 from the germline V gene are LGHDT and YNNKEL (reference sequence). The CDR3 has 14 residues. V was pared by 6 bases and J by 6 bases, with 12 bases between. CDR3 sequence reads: CASRGGWMANVLTF. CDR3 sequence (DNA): TGTGCCAGCAGAGGCGGGTGGATGGCCAACGTCCTGACTTTC.

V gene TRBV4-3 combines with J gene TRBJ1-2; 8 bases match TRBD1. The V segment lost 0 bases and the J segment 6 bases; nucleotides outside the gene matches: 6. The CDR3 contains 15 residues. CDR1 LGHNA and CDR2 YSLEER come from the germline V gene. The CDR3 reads CASSQDIRGQDGYTF. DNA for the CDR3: TGCGCCAGCAGCCAAGATATCAGGGGGCAAGATGGCTACACCTTC.

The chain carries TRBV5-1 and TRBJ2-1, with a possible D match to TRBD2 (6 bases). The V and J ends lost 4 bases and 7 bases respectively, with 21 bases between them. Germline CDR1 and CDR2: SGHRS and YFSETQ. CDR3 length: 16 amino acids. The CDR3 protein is CASSLFSGPSGNEQFF. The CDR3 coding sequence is TGCGCCAGCAGCCTCTTTAGCGGACCCTCAGGGAATGAGCAGTTCTTC.

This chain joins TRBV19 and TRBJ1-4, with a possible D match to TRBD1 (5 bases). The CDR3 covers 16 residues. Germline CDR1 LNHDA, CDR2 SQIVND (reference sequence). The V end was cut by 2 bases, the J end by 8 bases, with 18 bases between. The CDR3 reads CASSIPRGGTEEKLFF. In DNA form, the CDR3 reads TGTGCCAGTAGTATACCCCGGGGGGGGACGGAGGAAAAACTGTTTTTT.

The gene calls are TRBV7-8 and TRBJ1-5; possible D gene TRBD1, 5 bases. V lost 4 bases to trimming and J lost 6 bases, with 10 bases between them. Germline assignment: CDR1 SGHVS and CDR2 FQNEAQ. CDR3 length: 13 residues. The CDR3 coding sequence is TGTGCCAGCAGCTCAATAGGGGCTCAGCCCCAGCATTTT. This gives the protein CASSSIGAQPQHF. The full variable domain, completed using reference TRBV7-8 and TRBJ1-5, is GAGVSQSPRYKVAKRGQDVALRCDPISGHVSLFWYQQALGQGPEFLTYFQNEAQLDKSGLPSDRFFAERPEGSVSTLKIQRTQQEDSAVYLCASSSIGAQPQHFGDGTRLSIL.

The CDR3: CASSLGGGYEQYF. The DNA of the CDR3 is TGTGCCAGCAGTTTAGGTGGTGGCTACGAGCAGTACTTC. The rearrangement uses TRBV27 and TRBJ2-7; D not resolved. The CDR3 runs 13 residues. Per the germline V gene, CDR1 is MNHEY and CDR2 is SMNVEV (reference sequence). V was pared by 2 bases and J by 3 bases, with 8 bases between.

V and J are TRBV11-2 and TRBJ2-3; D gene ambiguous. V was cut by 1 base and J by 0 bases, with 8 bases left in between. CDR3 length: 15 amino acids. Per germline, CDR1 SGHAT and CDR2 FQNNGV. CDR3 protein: CASSLGLSSTDTQYF. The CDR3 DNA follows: TGTGCCAGCAGCTTAGGCCTGTCTAGCACAGATACGCAGTATTTT.

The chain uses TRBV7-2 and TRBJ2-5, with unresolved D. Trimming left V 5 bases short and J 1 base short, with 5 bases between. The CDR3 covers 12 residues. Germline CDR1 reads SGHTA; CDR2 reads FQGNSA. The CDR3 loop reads CASSASQETQYF. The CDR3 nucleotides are TGTGCCAGCAGCGCAAGCCAAGAGACCCAGTACTTC.

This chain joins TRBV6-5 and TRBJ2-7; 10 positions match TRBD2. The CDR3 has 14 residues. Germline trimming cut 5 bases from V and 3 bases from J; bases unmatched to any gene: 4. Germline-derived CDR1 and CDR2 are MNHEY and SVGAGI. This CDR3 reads CASSPSGSYYEQYF. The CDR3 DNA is TGTGCCAGCAGTCCTAGCGGGAGTTACTACGAGCAGTACTTC.

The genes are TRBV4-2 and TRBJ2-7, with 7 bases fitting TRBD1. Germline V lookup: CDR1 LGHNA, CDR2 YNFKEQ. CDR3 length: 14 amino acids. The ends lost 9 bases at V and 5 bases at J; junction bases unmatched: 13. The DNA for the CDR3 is TGTGCCAGGTTCCCCGGGACAGAGGACCACGAGCAGTACTTC. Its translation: CARFPGTEDHEQYF.

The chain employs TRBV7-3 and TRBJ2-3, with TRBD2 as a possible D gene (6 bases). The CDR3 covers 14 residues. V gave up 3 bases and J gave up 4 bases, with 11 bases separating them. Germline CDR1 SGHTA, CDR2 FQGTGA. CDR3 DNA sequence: TGTGCCAGCAGCTTGGGGGGAAGGGCAGATACGCAGTATTTT. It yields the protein CASSLGGRADTQYF.

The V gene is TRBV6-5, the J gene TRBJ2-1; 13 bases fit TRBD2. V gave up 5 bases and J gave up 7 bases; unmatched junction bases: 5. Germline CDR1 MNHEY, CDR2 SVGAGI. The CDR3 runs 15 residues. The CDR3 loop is CASSQLAGGLNEQFF. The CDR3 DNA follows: TGTGCCAGCAGTCAACTAGCGGGGGGGTTGAATGAGCAGTTCTTC.

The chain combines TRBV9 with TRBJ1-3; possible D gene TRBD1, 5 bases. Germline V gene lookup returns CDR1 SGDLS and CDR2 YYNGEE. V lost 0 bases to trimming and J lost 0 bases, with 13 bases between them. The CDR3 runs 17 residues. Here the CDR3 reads CASSVVGGSISGNTIYF. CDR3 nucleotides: TGTGCCAGCAGCGTAGTTGGGGGATCTATCTCTGGAAACACCATATATTTT.

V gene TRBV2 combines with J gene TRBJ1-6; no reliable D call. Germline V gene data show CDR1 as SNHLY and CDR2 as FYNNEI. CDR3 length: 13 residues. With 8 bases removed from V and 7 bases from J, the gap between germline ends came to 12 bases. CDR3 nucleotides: TGTGCCAGCGAGGAATCAGTAAATTCACCCCTCCACTTT. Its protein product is CASEESVNSPLHF.

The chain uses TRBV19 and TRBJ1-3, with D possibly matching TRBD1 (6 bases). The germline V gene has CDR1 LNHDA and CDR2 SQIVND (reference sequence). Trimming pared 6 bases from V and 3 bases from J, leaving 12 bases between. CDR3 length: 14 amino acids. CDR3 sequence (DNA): TGTGCCAGTAGAAGACAGGAGTTTGGAAACACCATATATTTT. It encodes CASRRQEFGNTIYF. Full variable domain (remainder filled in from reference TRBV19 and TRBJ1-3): DGGITQSPKYLFRKEGQNVTLSCEQNLNHDAMYWYRQDPGQGLRLIYYSQIVNDFQKGDIAEGYSVSREKKESFPLTVTSAQKNPTAFYLCASRRQEFGNTIYFGEGSWLTVV.

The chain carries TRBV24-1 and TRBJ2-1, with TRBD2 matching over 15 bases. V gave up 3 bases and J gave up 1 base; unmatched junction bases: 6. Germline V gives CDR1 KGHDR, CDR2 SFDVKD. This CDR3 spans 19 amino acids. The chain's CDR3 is CATSDLGLAGGGSYNEQFF. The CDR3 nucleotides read TGTGCCACCAGTGATCTGGGACTAGCGGGAGGAGGATCCTACAATGAGCAGTTCTTC.

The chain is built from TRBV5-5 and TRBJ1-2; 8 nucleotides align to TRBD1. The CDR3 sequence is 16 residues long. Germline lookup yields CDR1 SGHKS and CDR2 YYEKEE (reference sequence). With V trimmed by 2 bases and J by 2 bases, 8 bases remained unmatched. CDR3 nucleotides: TGTGCCAGCAGCTTATCCGGGACAGGTGCCAACTATGGCTACACCTTC. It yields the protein CASSLSGTGANYGYTF. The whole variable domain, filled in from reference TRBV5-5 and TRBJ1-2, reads DAGVTQSPTHLIKTRGQQVTLRCSPISGHKSVSWYQQVLGQGPQFIFQYYEKEERGRGNFPDRFSARQFPNYSSELNVNALLLGDSALYLCASSLSGTGANYGYTFGSGTRLTVV.

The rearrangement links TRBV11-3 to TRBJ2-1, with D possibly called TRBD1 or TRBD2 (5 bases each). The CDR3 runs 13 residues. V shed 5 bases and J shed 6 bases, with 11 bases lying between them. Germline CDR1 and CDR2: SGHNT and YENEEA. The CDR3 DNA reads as TGTGCCAGCAGCCTAACGAGGGGCAATGAGCAGTTCTTC. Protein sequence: CASSLTRGNEQFF.

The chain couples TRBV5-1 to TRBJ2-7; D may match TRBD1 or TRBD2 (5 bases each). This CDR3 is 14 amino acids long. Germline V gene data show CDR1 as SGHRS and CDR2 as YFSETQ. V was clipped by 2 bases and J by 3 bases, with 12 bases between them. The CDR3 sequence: CASSFRVGDYEQYF. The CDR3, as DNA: TGCGCCAGCAGCTTCAGGGTCGGGGACTACGAGCAGTACTTC.

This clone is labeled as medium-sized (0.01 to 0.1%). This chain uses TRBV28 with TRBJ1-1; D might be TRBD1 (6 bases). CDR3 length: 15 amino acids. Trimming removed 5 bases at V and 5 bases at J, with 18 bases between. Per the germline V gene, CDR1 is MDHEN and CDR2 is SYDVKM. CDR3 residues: CASSKTPGHRTEAFF. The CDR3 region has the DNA TGTGCCAGCAGTAAGACCCCGGGACACCGTACTGAAGCTTTCTTT.

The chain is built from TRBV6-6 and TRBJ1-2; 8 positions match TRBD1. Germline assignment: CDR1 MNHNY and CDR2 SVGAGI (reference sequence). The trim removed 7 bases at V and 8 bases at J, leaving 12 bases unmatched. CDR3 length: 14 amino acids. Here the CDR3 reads CASTKDRALEGYTF. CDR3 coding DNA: TGTGCCAGCACTAAGGACAGGGCGCTCGAGGGCTACACCTTC.

Here the CDR3 reads CASSSRRDRDGHEQYF. In DNA, the CDR3 is TGTGCCAGCAGTTCCCGGAGGGACAGGGATGGGCACGAGCAGTACTTC. V and J are TRBV6-5 and TRBJ2-7; 9 positions match TRBD1. V gave up 4 bases and J gave up 5 bases; unmatched junction bases: 12. Germline V CDR1 and CDR2: MNHEY, SVGAGI. The CDR3 consists of 16 residues.